These T cell receptor beta chains were read from a single sample in a study of beta chain features in type 1 diabetes. The method was immunoSEQ multiplex PCR; TCRdb's version includes in-frame clones alone and lacks a portion of them. The data hold around 430,000 clones, with 30% observed a single time. The sequencing input was naive CD4+ T cells from blood. These receptor sequences come from a man aged 18 to 29 in good health. The conserved cysteine and the conserved F or W are not part of the CDR3 here.

v_call,j_call,cdr3_length,cdr3_aa
TRBV25-1,NA,11,ASSGRSSYEQY
TRBV30,TRBJ1-3,14,AWSGKQRFSGNTIY
TRBV9,TRBJ2-7,12,ASSVEGTTYEQY
TRBV27,TRBJ2-7,12,ASSSRDLGYEQY
TRBV28,TRBJ2-6,15,ASSQRASVFGANVLT
TRBV7-9,TRBJ2-5,12,ASRQLAGGETQY
TRBV2,TRBJ1-5,12,ASSGGQRDQPQH
TRBV5-1,TRBJ2-5,11,ASSLVGQETQY
TRBV29-1,TRBJ2-1,12,SGDTSGRYNEQF
TRBV29-1,TRBJ1-1,14,SVEDRGSTMNTEAF
TRBV29-1,TRBJ2-7,12,SVGSALGTYEQY
TRBV9,TRBJ2-7,12,ASSVDSGNYEQY
TRBV10-3,TRBJ2-5,9,AITEFRTQY
TRBV4-1,TRBJ1-1,10,ASSREDSRAF
TRBV5-1,TRBJ2-5,13,ASSLGTSGQETQY
TRBV5-1,TRBJ2-7,13,ASSLGDRAAYEQY
TRBV7-9,TRBJ2-7,12,ASSDRNSAYEQY
TRBV9,TRBJ2-1,13,ASAETSGRDNEQF
TRBV30,TRBJ2-1,17,AWSVRWGRVGLEGNEQF
TRBV20-1,TRBJ2-7,9,SASGVYEQY
TRBV14,TRBJ1-2,11,ASSQDALYGYT
TRBV9,TRBJ2-1,12,ASSARQGYNEQF
TRBV5-4,TRBJ2-7,15,ASSLDPGAGKTYEQY
TRBV9,TRBJ2-7,14,ASSGSAGVPRYEQY
TRBV18,TRBJ2-7,11,ASSQWGGVEQY
TRBV30,TRBJ1-1,11,AWSFREGTEAF
TRBV9,TRBJ2-5,13,ASSPGTSSQETQY
TRBV5-6,TRBJ2-1,13,ASSLTAGIRNEQF
TRBV6-1,TRBJ1-1,13,ASSERQGTRTEAF
TRBV15,TRBJ2-1,15,ATSRGLAGQLGNEQF
TRBV30,TRBJ1-4,13,AWTSPGQQAEKLF
TRBV30,TRBJ2-1,7,AWGAEQF
TRBV28,TRBJ2-5,12,ASSLVGQGKTQY
TRBV7-2,TRBJ2-5,11,ASSLAYQETQY
TRBV6-5,TRBJ2-1,11,ASRRSSYNEQF
TRBV29-1,TRBJ2-1,9,SGARDSEQF
TRBV7-2,TRBJ2-7,10,ASSLGGHEQY
TRBV29-1,TRBJ2-1,13,SVEGLAGAYNEQF
TRBV7-9,TRBJ1-2,11,ASSSGGDYGYT
TRBV2,TRBJ2-1,10,ASRVGAGEQF
TRBV28,TRBJ2-1,14,ASRAIWDYQNNEQF
TRBV15,TRBJ2-7,12,ATSSGLAGYEQY
TRBV6-6,TRBJ2-7,13,ASSYSNRGPYEQY
TRBV7-6,TRBJ2-3,11,ASSWEGIDTQY
TRBV5-6,TRBJ1-5,13,ASRQGTGNNQPQH
TRBV5-6,TRBJ2-7,14,ASSLRLTARSEEQY
TRBV30,TRBJ2-1,11,ASRDRGYNEQF
TRBV6-5,TRBJ2-7,13,ASSRPAAGPYEQY
TRBV30,TRBJ2-2,18,AWSQRNSIPGTRSTGELF
TRBV7-3,TRBJ2-5,13,ASSSGTGGQETQY
TRBV25-1,TRBJ2-3,12,ASSERTSTDTQY
TRBV9,TRBJ2-3,13,ASSPRTSQTDTQY
TRBV29-1,TRBJ2-1,9,STASYNEQF
TRBV10-3,TRBJ2-1,11,AIRDRVAGEQF
TRBV9,TRBJ1-2,11,ASSVTGHYGYT
TRBV18,TRBJ2-7,13,ASSPLGSGSYEQY
TRBV5-1,TRBJ2-5,9,ASSLEGAQY